The 13 T cell receptor beta chains in this list originate from one sample, sequenced in a study of identical twins. TCRdb used MiXCR to reprocess the 5' RACE reads, holding one entry per CDR3 protein. The sample consists of approximately 600,000 distinct CDR3 sequences, under 8.5% of them appearing once. The same specimen was also included in a second study, on yellow fever vaccine responses in identical twins.

Sequencing was done on a sample of PBMCs. The source is a woman aged 18-35 years in good health.

This clonotype was counted a few times. The rearrangement uses TRBV7-8 and TRBJ2-5; 11 bases match TRBD2. V lost 6 bases and J lost 4; bases outside the gene matches: 10. This CDR3 has 16 residues. Germline CDR1 is SGHVS and CDR2 is FQNEAQ. This CDR3 reads CASRSTSGSILETQYF. The CDR3 region has the DNA TGTGCCAGCAGGTCTACTAGCGGGAGTATTTTAGAGACCCAGTACTTC.

This clonotype was counted ten times or more. This chain uses TRBV4-2 with TRBJ2-3; TRBD2 matches at 11 bases. The CDR3 extends over 15 amino acids. CDR1 and CDR2 (germline): LGHNA, YNFKEQ. V lost 8 bases to trimming and J lost 2 bases; unmatched junction nucleotides: 6. CDR3 amino acids: CASALAGGITDTQYF. Written as DNA, the CDR3 is TGTGCCAGCGCCTTAGCGGGAGGGATCACAGATACGCAGTATTTT.

The CDR3 DNA reads as TGTGCCAGCAGCCCCAGGGTGGGAGGGACTAGCACAGATACGCAGTATTTT. This encodes CASSPRVGGTSTDTQYF. J is TRBJ2-3 and V is TRBV28; 7 bases line up with TRBD2. V lost 6 bases and J lost 0; bases outside the gene matches: 12. Germline CDR1 MDHEN, CDR2 SYDVKM. This CDR3 has 17 amino acids. The full variable domain, with the rest looked up from reference TRBV28 and TRBJ2-3, is DVKVTQSSRYLVKRTGEKVFLECVQDMDHENMFWYRQDPGLGLRLIYFSYDVKMKEKGDIPEGYSVSREKKERFSLILESASTNQTSMYLCASSPRVGGTSTDTQYFGPGTRLTVL.

V is TRBV20-1 and J is TRBJ2-7, with D possibly TRBD1 on 5 matching bases. This CDR3 is 15 amino acids long. V lost 4 bases and J 0 bases, leaving 16 bases between the germline ends. Per germline, CDR1 DFQATT and CDR2 SNEGSKA (reference sequence). The CDR3 reads CSAKDKITSSYEQYV. In nucleotides, the CDR3 is TGCAGTGCTAAGGACAAAATAACGAGCTCCTACGAGCAGTACGTC.

This clonotype has at least ten counts. The chain joins TRBV11-2 to TRBJ2-7; D may be TRBD2 (6 bases). CDR3 length: 15 amino acids. CDR1 and CDR2 (germline): SGHAT, FQNNGV. V was cut by 5 bases and J by 7 bases, with 21 bases left in between. In nucleotides, the CDR3 is TGTGCCAGCAGCCCTCCTTCAAAGGCTGCGGGGGAGCAGTACTTC. It specifies CASSPPSKAAGEQYF. The variable domain in full, with the rest retrieved from reference TRBV11-2 and TRBJ2-7, is EAGVAQSPRYKIIEKRQSVAFWCNPISGHATLYWYQQILGQGPKLLIQFQNNGVVDDSQLPKDRFSAERLKGVDSTLKIQPAKLEDSAVYLCASSPPSKAAGEQYFGPGTRLTVT.

The rearrangement links TRBV24-1 to TRBJ2-1; TRBD2 might be the D (6 bases). The germline V gene encodes CDR1 KGHDR and CDR2 SFDVKD. The V and J ends lost 4 bases and 8 bases respectively, with 17 bases between them. The CDR3 extends over 15 amino acids. DNA of the CDR3: TGTGCCACCAGTGACCGAGGGAGAGGAGGGGATGAGCAGTTCTTC. As protein: CATSDRGRGGDEQFF.

This clonotype was counted many times. The chain recombines TRBV20-1 with TRBJ2-7; 11 nucleotides align to TRBD2. This CDR3 has 13 amino acids. Germline CDR1 reads DFQATT; CDR2 reads SNEGSKA (reference sequence). V was clipped by 5 bases and J by 1 base; unmatched bases: 1. CDR3: CSALAGGSYEQYF. For the CDR3, the DNA is TGCAGTGCTCTAGCGGGAGGATCCTACGAGCAGTACTTC.

This clonotype has more than one count but fewer than ten. The J gene is TRBJ1-5, the V gene TRBV9; maybe TRBD1 (5 bases). Germline assignment: CDR1 SGDLS and CDR2 YYNGEE. V shed 4 bases and J shed 11 bases, with 19 bases lying between them. The length of the CDR3 is 14 residues. For the CDR3, the DNA is TGTGCCAGCAGCCCATGGGGGGACCGATCAGCCCAGCATTTT. Protein: CASSPWGDRSAQHF.

The CDR3 DNA reads as TGCGCCAGCAGCCAAGGGGCCCCTTATAGGAACACTGAAGCTTTCTTT. This codes for CASSQGAPYRNTEAFF. The chain employs TRBV4-1 and TRBJ1-1; no clear D gene. CDR3 length: 16 amino acids. The germline V gene has CDR1 MGHRA and CDR2 YSYEKL. With 1 base removed from V and 1 base from J, the gap between germline ends came to 13 bases.

This clonotype has ten or more counts. The chain joins TRBV10-3 to TRBJ2-1; 8 bases map to TRBD2. Germline lookup yields CDR1 ENHRY and CDR2 SYGVKD. With 7 bases clipped from V and 4 bases from J, the junction kept 12 bases outside the gene matches. The CDR3 is 16 amino acids. The CDR3 here is CAITPASGSGYNEQFF. DNA of the CDR3: TGTGCCATCACCCCGGCAAGCGGGAGTGGATACAATGAGCAGTTCTTC.

This clonotype has only a few counts. The chain has TRBV29-1 and TRBJ1-1; the match to TRBD1 covers 12 bases. The germline V gene encodes CDR1 SQVTM and CDR2 ANQGSEA. J lost 1 base, V lost 6 bases, and 9 bases had no gene match. The CDR3 runs 16 residues. The CDR3 loop reads CSVGDRGRVANTEAFF. CDR3 sequence (DNA): TGCAGCGTGGGGGACAGGGGGCGAGTTGCGAACACTGAAGCTTTCTTT.

This clonotype occurred many times. The chain couples TRBV5-1 to TRBJ2-5; 9 bases map to TRBD2. Germline CDR1 SGHRS, CDR2 YFSETQ. With 0 bases clipped from V and 6 bases from J, the junction kept 9 bases outside the gene matches. The CDR3 is 16 residues long. The CDR3 is CASSLGLAGSGKTQYF. Written as DNA, the CDR3 is TGCGCCAGCAGCTTGGGTCTAGCGGGAAGCGGGAAGACCCAGTACTTC.

The sample holds many counts of this clonotype. The gene calls are TRBV3-1 and TRBJ1-1; D perhaps matches TRBD1 (6 bases). This CDR3 is 14 amino acids long. CDR1 and CDR2 (germline): LGHDT, YNNKEL (reference sequence). Trimming pared 4 bases from V and 4 bases from J, leaving 13 bases between. In nucleotides, the CDR3 is TGTGCCAGCAGCCTTACAGGGAAGGGCACTGAAGCTTTCTTT. This sequence encodes CASSLTGKGTEAFF. The full variable domain, with the rest looked up from reference TRBV3-1 and TRBJ1-1, is DTAVSQTPKYLVTQMGNDKSIKCEQNLGHDTMYWYKQDSKKFLKIMFSYNNKELIINETVPNRFSPKSPDKAHLNLHINSLELGDSAVYFCASSLTGKGTEAFFGQGTRLTVV.